These 11 T cell receptor beta chains came from one sample sequenced in a study of blood T cell repertoires in COVID-19. Profiling relied on immunoSEQ multiplex PCR, and the TCRdb table lists in-frame clones only, not all of them. The repertoire holds some 120,000 clones, more than 70% seen once, with more than 5% in the top ten. The sample comprised peripheral blood. These receptors originate from a man older than 75 with active or convalescent COVID-19.

The chain joins TRBV24-1 to TRBJ1-1; the match to TRBD1 covers 7 bases. The CDR3 covers 15 residues. Germline values: CDR1 KGHDR, CDR2 SFDVKD. Unmatched junction bases numbered 3, after V lost 2 bases and J lost 1 base. This chain's CDR3 is CATSDSRQGNTEAFF. The CDR3 coding sequence is TGTGCCACCAGTGATTCCAGACAGGGGAACACTGAAGCTTTCTTT.

In its sample, this clone was seen once. This chain connects TRBV27 to TRBJ1-5; D is possibly TRBD1 (5 bases). From germline, CDR1 is MNHEY and CDR2 SMNVEV (reference sequence). The CDR3 consists of 18 residues. V was pared by 4 bases and J by 0 bases, with 19 bases between. The CDR3 DNA sequence: TGTGCCAGCAGTTCCGACCTGGACATCAGATATAGCAATCAGCCCCAGCATTTT. As protein: CASSSDLDIRYSNQPQHF.

The chain has TRBV27 and TRBJ2-7, with TRBD1 identical over 10 bases. This CDR3 comprises 14 residues. Germline V gene sequence: CDR1 MNHEY, CDR2 SMNVEV (reference sequence). Trimming removed 5 bases from V and 4 bases from J; junction bases left unmatched: 5. The CDR3 nucleotides read TGTGCCAGCAGTCCGACAGGGGGCGGTTACGAGCAGTACTTC. Translating gives CASSPTGGGYEQYF.

This chain links TRBV11-2 with TRBJ2-3; perhaps TRBD2 as D (7 bases). This CDR3 is built from 14 residues. Germline CDR1 reads SGHAT; CDR2 reads FQNNGV. The V end was cut by 4 bases, the J end by 4 bases, with 12 bases between. CDR3 sequence (DNA): TGTGCCAGCAGCTCGGGGGGCTTCCCAGATACGCAGTATTTT. Its translation is CASSSGGFPDTQYF.

The chain has TRBV24-1 and TRBJ2-2; 12 nucleotides match TRBD1. This CDR3 is built from 18 residues. Trimming cost V 1 base and J 8 bases; bases outside gene matches: 10. Germline CDR1 reads KGHDR; CDR2 reads SFDVKD. The CDR3 bases are TGTGCCACCAGTGATTTTTCCCGGGACAGGGGGCTTTCGGGGGAGCTGTTTTTT. It yields the protein CATSDFSRDRGLSGELFF.

The chain carries TRBV5-1 and TRBJ2-2; D is undetermined. Trimming left V 0 bases short and J 4 bases short, with 13 bases between. The CDR3 has 16 amino acids. Germline CDR1 and CDR2: SGHRS and YFSETQ. The CDR3 coding sequence is TGCGCCAGCAGCTTGGTTCCAGGCCAGATCACCGGGGAGCTGTTTTTT. It yields the protein CASSLVPGQITGELFF.

The V and J genes are TRBV19 and TRBJ1-1, with 7 bases aligning to TRBD1. The junction had 7 bases not matched to a gene; V was cut back by 5 bases and J by 1 base. The germline gives CDR1 LNHDA, CDR2 SQIVND (reference sequence). The CDR3 runs 15 residues. The CDR3 bases are TGTGCCAGTAGTCGGATGGACAGGCCGAACACTGAAGCTTTCTTT. Encoded protein: CASSRMDRPNTEAFF.

The CDR3 region is CASSPGLTGGSNQPQHF. CDR3 in DNA: TGTGCCAGCTCACCTGGACTTACAGGGGGTAGCAATCAGCCCCAGCATTTT. The V gene is TRBV18, the J gene TRBJ1-5; 8 bases map to TRBD1. Germline lookup yields CDR1 KGHSH and CDR2 LQKENI. V gave up 3 bases and J gave up 0 bases; unmatched junction bases: 7. The CDR3 consists of 17 residues.

A few counts support this clone. The rearrangement uses TRBV5-1 and TRBJ2-2, with D maybe TRBD2 (6 bases). The V and J ends lost 3 bases and 0 bases respectively, with 12 bases between them. This CDR3 is 16 amino acids long. Germline assignment: CDR1 SGHRS and CDR2 YFSETQ. CDR3 in DNA: TGCGCCAGCAGCTCGCCCGCGGGGACGAACACCGGGGAGCTGTTTTTT. This gives the protein CASSSPAGTNTGELFF.

V is TRBV29-1 and J is TRBJ1-6, with D maybe TRBD1 (5 bases). V was pared by 6 bases and J by 7 bases, with 13 bases between. Germline CDR1 and CDR2: SQVTM and ANQGSEA. The length of the CDR3 is 13 residues. CDR3 loop: CSVRTGPNSPLHF. CDR3 sequence (DNA): TGCAGCGTGAGAACAGGTCCGAATTCACCCCTCCACTTT.

The chain couples TRBV6-6 to TRBJ1-5; D perhaps matches TRBD1 (5 bases). Germline loops: CDR1 MNHNY, CDR2 SVGAGI (reference sequence). There are 13 residues in the CDR3. With 6 bases removed from V and 4 bases from J, the gap between germline ends came to 10 bases. Here the CDR3 reads CASRSGMNQPQHF. The CDR3 region has the DNA TGTGCCAGCAGATCAGGGATGAATCAGCCCCAGCATTTT.